The 28 T cell receptor beta chains given below trace back to one sample, sequenced in a study of blood T cell repertoires in COVID-19. Sequenced by immunoSEQ multiplex PCR; TCRdb stores in-frame clones only, minus some. Among fewer than 250,000 clones, roughly three quarters were seen once, and the ten largest hold less than 20%. The sequencing input was PBMCs or T cells enriched from blood (not recorded which). These receptors were obtained from a woman between 45 and 60 years old with acute COVID-19.

This chain joins TRBV7-3 and TRBJ2-3; the D gene is possibly TRBD2 (5 bases). The CDR3 extends over 17 amino acids. The ends were cut back, 3 bases at V and 3 bases at J, with 19 bases in the middle. Germline V gene data show CDR1 as SGHTA and CDR2 as FQGTGA. The CDR3 spells CASSFRVPGTMTDTQYF. CDR3 nucleotide sequence: TGTGCCAGCAGCTTCCGGGTGCCGGGAACTATGACAGATACGCAGTATTTT.

The chain employs TRBV4-2 and TRBJ1-2; TRBD1 aligns across 9 bases. This CDR3 contains 15 residues. Germline CDR1 reads LGHNA; CDR2 reads YNFKEQ. V was pared by 1 base and J by 1 base, with 1 base of the junction left unmatched. The CDR3 reads CASSQGDRVNYGYTF. The CDR3 coding sequence is TGTGCCAGCAGCCAAGGGGACAGGGTTAACTATGGCTACACCTTC.

This chain joins TRBV19 and TRBJ2-3; no clear D. The ends were cut back, 3 bases at V and 7 bases at J, with 29 bases in the middle. Germline V gives CDR1 LNHDA, CDR2 SQIVND (reference sequence). The CDR3 covers 19 residues. The CDR3 nucleotides are TGTGCCAGTAGTATCGGTTTGCTCAACCCAGCCTTTAGCTACCATACGCAGTATTTT. The encoded protein is CASSIGLLNPAFSYHTQYF.

The rearrangement links TRBV25-1 to TRBJ2-5; TRBD2 agrees at 9 bases. This CDR3 spans 16 amino acids. The junction had 7 bases not matched to a gene; V was cut back by 0 bases and J by 5 bases. Germline CDR1 MGHDK, CDR2 SYGVNS. CDR3 nucleotide sequence: TGTGCCAGCAGTGAATATAGGGCTAGCGGGGAGGAGACCCAGTACTTC. This encodes CASSEYRASGEETQYF.

This clone was recorded only once. This chain joins TRBV5-1 and TRBJ2-3; 10 bases align to TRBD2. After removal of 0 bases from V and 1 base from J, the junction contained 2 bases not matched to a gene. This CDR3 comprises 16 residues. Per germline, CDR1 SGHRS and CDR2 YFSETQ. This CDR3 reads CASSLALAGGTDTQYF. The CDR3 DNA follows: TGCGCCAGCAGCTTGGCCCTAGCGGGGGGCACAGATACGCAGTATTTT.

This clone is a singleton in its sample. The rearrangement joins TRBV7-6 to TRBJ2-5, with 8 bases matching TRBD2. From germline, CDR1 is SGHVS and CDR2 FNYEAQ. The V and J ends lost 1 base and 3 bases, in that order; junction bases with no gene match: 10. This CDR3 has 17 amino acids. For the CDR3, the DNA is TGTGCCAGCAGCTTAGTGGGGGCAGCGGGGGCCGAAGAGACCCAGTACTTC. It yields the protein CASSLVGAAGAEETQYF.

V usage is TRBV5-5 and J usage is TRBJ1-1; possibly TRBD1 for D (6 bases). Germline V gene data show CDR1 as SGHKS and CDR2 as YYEKEE (reference sequence). Trimming left V 5 bases short and J 0 bases short, with 17 bases between. The CDR3 length is 16 residues. CDR3 sequence: CASRPPGGQMNTEAFF. CDR3 bases: TGTGCCAGCAGACCTCCCGGCGGACAGATGAACACTGAAGCTTTCTTT.

V usage is TRBV18 and J usage is TRBJ1-6, with no clear D. Germline-derived CDR1 and CDR2 are KGHSH and LQKENI. CDR3 length: 15 amino acids. Trimming left V 0 bases short and J 0 bases short, with 3 bases between. CDR3 coding DNA: TGTGCCAGCTCACCACCGGCCTCCTATAATTCACCCCTCCACTTT. Translating it yields CASSPPASYNSPLHF.

The gene calls are TRBV5-1 and TRBJ1-1; 8 bases agree with TRBD1. The CDR3 runs 15 residues. Germline V gene sequence: CDR1 SGHRS, CDR2 YFSETQ. V was clipped by 4 bases and J by 0 bases; unmatched bases: 5. The CDR3 reads CASSQGDRLNTEAFF. The CDR3 DNA reads as TGCGCCAGCAGCCAGGGGGACAGGTTGAACACTGAAGCTTTCTTT.

The genes are TRBV5-1 and TRBJ1-1; D not certain. The V and J ends lost 5 bases and 0 bases respectively, with 8 bases between them. The CDR3 is 13 residues long. Germline CDR1 SGHRS, CDR2 YFSETQ. The CDR3 DNA reads TGCGCCAGCAGTAAGGAGGTGAACACTGAAGCTTTCTTT. Its translation: CASSKEVNTEAFF. The variable domain in full, with the rest retrieved from reference TRBV5-1 and TRBJ1-1, is KAGVTQTPRYLIKTRGQQVTLSCSPISGHRSVSWYQQTPGQGLQFLFEYFSETQRNKGNFPGRFSGRQFSNSRSEMNVSTLELGDSALYLCASSKEVNTEAFFGQGTRLTVV.

The chain uses TRBV4-2 and TRBJ2-2; tentative D call: TRBD1 (5 bases). With 0 bases removed from V and 10 bases from J, the gap between germline ends came to 24 bases. The CDR3 spans 18 residues. Per germline, CDR1 LGHNA and CDR2 YNFKEQ. The CDR3 DNA is TGTGCCAGCAGCCAAGATTTGGCCACAGGTTGGCCCCAAAAGGAGCTGTTTTTT. Its protein is CASSQDLATGWPQKELFF.

The count of this clone is one. The chain combines TRBV5-1 with TRBJ2-1, with TRBD1 identical over 11 bases. V shed 7 bases and J 6 bases; nucleotides not matched to a gene: 15. The germline CDR1 and CDR2 sequences are SGHRS and YFSETQ. The CDR3 length is 17 residues. The CDR3 DNA sequence: TGCGCCAGCGCCCCCGGGTGGACAGGGGGCGCAATCAATGAGCAGTTCTTC. Its protein product is CASAPGWTGGAINEQFF.

The V and J genes are TRBV6-2 or TRBV6-3 and TRBJ2-3; a possible D gene is TRBD1 (6 bases). Per germline, CDR1 MNHEY and CDR2 SVGEGT. Trimming cost V 2 bases and J 2 bases, with 14 bases left between them. The CDR3 runs 16 residues. For the CDR3, the DNA is TGTGCCAGCAGTTACAAGCCGGGACACCTCACAGATACGCAGTATTTT. Translated, it gives CASSYKPGHLTDTQYF.

This chain links TRBV28 with TRBJ1-2; 7 bases are shared with TRBD1. From germline, CDR1 is MDHEN and CDR2 SYDVKM. J gave up 6 bases and V 4 bases, and 5 bases lay outside the gene matches. CDR3 size: 13 residues. In DNA form, the CDR3 reads TGTGCCAGCAGTTCGGGACAGCAGCATGGCTACACCTTC. Translating gives CASSSGQQHGYTF.

The chain links TRBV4-3 to TRBJ1-2, with D possibly matching TRBD1 (5 bases). The ends were cut back, 0 bases at V and 6 bases at J, with 20 bases in the middle. The germline V gene encodes CDR1 LGHNA and CDR2 YSLEER. The CDR3 totals 17 residues. CDR3 DNA: TGCGCCAGCAGCCAAGATCATCGAGAGCAGGGTATCGATGGCTACACCTTC. Translation: CASSQDHREQGIDGYTF.

V usage is TRBV13 and J usage is TRBJ1-6; TRBD1 might be the D (6 bases). The CDR3 loop spans 15 amino acids. The V gene's germline CDR1 is PRHDT and CDR2 FYEKMQ (reference sequence). Trimming cost V 5 bases and J 4 bases, with 12 bases left between them. CDR3: CASSAGTIYNSPLHF. CDR3 nucleotide sequence: TGTGCCAGCAGCGCCGGGACAATTTATAATTCACCCCTCCACTTT.

The rearrangement joins TRBV7-6 to TRBJ1-5; TRBD1 aligns across 8 bases. The CDR3 extends over 16 amino acids. CDR1 is SGHVS, CDR2 FNYEAQ, per germline. V trimming: 6 bases; J trimming: 6 bases; junction bases outside the gene matches: 13. CDR3 loop: CASRQDSTGEGQPQHF. The CDR3 DNA sequence: TGTGCCAGCAGACAAGACTCGACAGGGGAGGGTCAGCCCCAGCATTTT.

The count of this clone is one. The chain carries TRBV29-1 and TRBJ1-1; D not certain. The CDR3 extends over 11 amino acids. The germline V gene encodes CDR1 SQVTM and CDR2 ANQGSEA. V dropped 4 bases and J dropped 8 bases, with 11 bases sitting between them. CDR3 protein: CSVVRQQEAFF. CDR3 DNA: TGCAGCGTTGTGAGACAACAAGAAGCTTTCTTT.

This clone has a single count. This rearrangement joins TRBV11-2 to TRBJ1-2, with 7 bases that match TRBD1. V was pared by 5 bases and J by 6 bases, with 21 bases of the junction left unmatched. The CDR3 has 18 residues. The germline CDR1 and CDR2 sequences are SGHAT and FQNNGV. In nucleotides, the CDR3 is TGTGCCAGCAGCCCGCTGACAGGATGGAGGGGGCGTGAGGATGGCTACACCTTC. It encodes CASSPLTGWRGREDGYTF. The full variable domain, with the rest looked up from reference TRBV11-2 and TRBJ1-2, is EAGVAQSPRYKIIEKRQSVAFWCNPISGHATLYWYQQILGQGPKLLIQFQNNGVVDDSQLPKDRFSAERLKGVDSTLKIQPAKLEDSAVYLCASSPLTGWRGREDGYTFGSGTRLTVV.

The rearrangement uses TRBV12-3 or TRBV12-4 and TRBJ2-2; the D is unclear. V was shortened by 2 bases and J by 7 bases, with 2 bases between the two germline ends. This CDR3 is 11 amino acids long. In DNA form, the CDR3 reads TGTGCCAGCAGTTTATACGGGGAGCTGTTTTTT. Translated, it gives CASSLYGELFF.

V and J are TRBV11-2 and TRBJ2-3; possibly TRBD2 for D (5 bases). Germline V gene lookup returns CDR1 SGHAT and CDR2 FQNNGV. Trimming shortened V by 5 bases and J by 8 bases, and 17 bases separated the two germline ends. This CDR3 is built from 14 residues. The CDR3 DNA reads as TGTGCCAGCAGCCCCCTCTCTAGCCGTCGTACGCAGTATTTT. Residues: CASSPLSSRRTQYF.

This chain connects TRBV5-5 to TRBJ1-2, with D perhaps TRBD1 (5 bases). The CDR3 runs to 11 residues. Germline CDR1 is SGHKS and CDR2 is YYEKEE (reference sequence). V dropped 4 bases and J dropped 7 bases, with 8 bases sitting between them. In nucleotides, the CDR3 is TGTGCCAGCAGCACGACAGTTGGCTACACCTTC. Amino acid sequence: CASSTTVGYTF.

This clone was detected a few times. The chain employs TRBV7-2 and TRBJ2-5; D unclear. Trimming took 6 bases from V and 6 from J, leaving 14 bases between them. Germline CDR1 and CDR2: SGHTA and FQGNSA. There are 13 residues in the CDR3. The CDR3 is CASSSDQLKTQYF. For the CDR3, the DNA is TGTGCCAGCAGTTCAGACCAACTAAAGACCCAGTACTTC.

The CDR3 DNA sequence: TGTGCCACCAGTGATCGGACAGGGGAGTTAGGCTATGGCTACACCTTC. Translating it yields CATSDRTGELGYGYTF. The gene calls are TRBV24-1 and TRBJ1-2, with 9 bases matching TRBD1. The CDR3 is 16 residues long. Trimming took 3 bases from V and 4 from J; bases not matched to a gene: 8. Germline V CDR1 and CDR2: KGHDR, SFDVKD.

The chain couples TRBV3-1 (or the pseudogene TRBV3-2) to TRBJ1-1; 9 bases agree with TRBD1. The CDR3 sequence is 18 residues long. The germline gives CDR1 LGHDT, CDR2 YNNKEL (reference sequence). J gave up 1 base and V 4 bases, and 13 bases lay outside the gene matches. The CDR3 loop reads CASSRHTGGRRRNTEAFF. The CDR3 nucleotides are TGTGCCAGCAGCCGCCATACAGGGGGCCGCCGCCGGAACACTGAAGCTTTCTTT.

This sequence joins TRBV2 and TRBJ2-3; possibly TRBD2 for D (7 bases). The germline CDR1 and CDR2 sequences are SNHLY and FYNNEI. The germline V and J ends were trimmed by 1 base and 0 bases, with 8 bases remaining between them. There are 15 residues in the CDR3. The CDR3 DNA reads TGTGCCAGCAGTGAAGAGGGGGGGAGCACAGATACGCAGTATTTT. Translating it yields CASSEEGGSTDTQYF.

V is TRBV14 and J is TRBJ1-1; possible D gene TRBD1, 5 bases. This CDR3 contains 14 residues. V was cut by 4 bases and J by 1 base, with 10 bases left in between. CDR1 and CDR2 (germline): SGHDN, FVKESK. CDR3 loop: CASSLQGGNTEAFF. CDR3 coding DNA: TGTGCCAGCAGCCTCCAGGGCGGGAACACTGAAGCTTTCTTT.

J is TRBJ1-2 and V is TRBV30; 9 bases are a match to TRBD1. V gave up 0 bases and J gave up 13 bases; unmatched junction bases: 9. This CDR3 is built from 13 residues. Germline CDR1 GTSNPN, CDR2 SVGIG (reference sequence). The CDR3 protein is CAWSVQGQGAVTF. In DNA form, the CDR3 reads TGTGCCTGGAGTGTACAGGGACAGGGAGCCGTCACCTTC.